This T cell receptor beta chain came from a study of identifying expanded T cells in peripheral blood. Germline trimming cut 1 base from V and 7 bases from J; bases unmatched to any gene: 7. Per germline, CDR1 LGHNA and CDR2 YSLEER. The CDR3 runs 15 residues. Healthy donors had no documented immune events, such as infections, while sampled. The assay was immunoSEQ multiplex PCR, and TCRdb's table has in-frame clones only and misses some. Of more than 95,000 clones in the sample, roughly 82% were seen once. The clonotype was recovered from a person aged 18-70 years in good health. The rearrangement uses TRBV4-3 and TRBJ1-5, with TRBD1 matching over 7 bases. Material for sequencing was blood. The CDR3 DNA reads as TGCGCCAGCAGCCAAGTATCGGGGGGACAGCAGCCCCAGCATTTT. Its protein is CASSQVSGGQQPQHF.